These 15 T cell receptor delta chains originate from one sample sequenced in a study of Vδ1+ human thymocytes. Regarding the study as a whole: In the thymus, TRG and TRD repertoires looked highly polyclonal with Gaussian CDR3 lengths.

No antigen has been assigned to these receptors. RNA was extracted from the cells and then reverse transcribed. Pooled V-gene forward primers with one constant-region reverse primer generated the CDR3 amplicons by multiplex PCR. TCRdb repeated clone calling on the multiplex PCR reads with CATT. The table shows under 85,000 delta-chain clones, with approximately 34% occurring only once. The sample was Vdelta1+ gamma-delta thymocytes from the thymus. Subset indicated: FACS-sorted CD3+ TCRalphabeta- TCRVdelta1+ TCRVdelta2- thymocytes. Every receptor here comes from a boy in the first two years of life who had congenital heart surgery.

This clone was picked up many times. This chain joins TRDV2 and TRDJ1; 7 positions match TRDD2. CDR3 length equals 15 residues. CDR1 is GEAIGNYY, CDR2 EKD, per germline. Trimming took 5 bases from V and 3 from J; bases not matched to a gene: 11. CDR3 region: CACADPSSHPDKLIF. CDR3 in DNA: TGTGCCTGTGCCGATCCTTCCTCGCACCCCGATAAACTCATCTTT.

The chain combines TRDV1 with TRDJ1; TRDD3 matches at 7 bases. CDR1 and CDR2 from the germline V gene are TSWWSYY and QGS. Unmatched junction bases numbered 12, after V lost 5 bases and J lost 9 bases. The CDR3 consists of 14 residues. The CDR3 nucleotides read TGTGCTCTTGGGCCAGCCTGGGACTGGGGTCAACTCATCTTT. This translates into CALGPAWDWGQLIF.

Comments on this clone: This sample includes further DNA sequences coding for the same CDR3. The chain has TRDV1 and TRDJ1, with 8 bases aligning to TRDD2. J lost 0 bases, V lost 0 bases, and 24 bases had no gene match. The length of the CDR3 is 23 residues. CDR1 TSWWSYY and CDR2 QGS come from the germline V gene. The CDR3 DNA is TGTGCTCTTGGGGAACTCGGCCCAAATCCTTCCTATCCGGGGATTCCCTACACCGATAAACTCATCTTT. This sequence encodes CALGELGPNPSYPGIPYTDKLIF.

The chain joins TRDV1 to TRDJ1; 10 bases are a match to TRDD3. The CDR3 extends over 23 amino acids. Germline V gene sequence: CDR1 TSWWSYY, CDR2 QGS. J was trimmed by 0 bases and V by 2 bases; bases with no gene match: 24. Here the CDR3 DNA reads TGTGCTCTTGGGGAATCATTTGGGGGATACTGGTTCCACAGCCCCGTTTACACCGATAAACTCATCTTT. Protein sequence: CALGESFGGYWFHSPVYTDKLIF.

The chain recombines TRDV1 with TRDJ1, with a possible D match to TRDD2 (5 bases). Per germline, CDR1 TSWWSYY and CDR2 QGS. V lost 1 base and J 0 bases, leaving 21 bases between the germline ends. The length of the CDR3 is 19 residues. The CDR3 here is CALGEPRSRTSPNTDKLIF. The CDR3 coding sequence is TGTGCTCTTGGGGAACCTAGAAGTAGGACTTCCCCGAACACCGATAAACTCATCTTT.

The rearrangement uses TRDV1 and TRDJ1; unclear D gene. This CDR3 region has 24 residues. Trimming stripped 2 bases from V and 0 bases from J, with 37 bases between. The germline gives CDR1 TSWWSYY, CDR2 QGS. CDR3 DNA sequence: TGTGCTCTTGGGGAATCTGAGTTGTCTAAAGGGAGGCCCAATCCCAGGGTGTACACCGATAAACTCATCTTT. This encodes CALGESELSKGRPNPRVYTDKLIF.

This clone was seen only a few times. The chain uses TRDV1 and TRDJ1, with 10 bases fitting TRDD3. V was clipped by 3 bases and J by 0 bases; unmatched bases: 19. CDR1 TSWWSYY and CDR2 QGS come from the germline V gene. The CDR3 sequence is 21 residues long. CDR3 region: CALGDLNLFLFWGIYTDKLIF. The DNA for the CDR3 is TGTGCTCTTGGGGACCTTAACCTTTTCCTCTTCTGGGGGATATACACCGATAAACTCATCTTT.

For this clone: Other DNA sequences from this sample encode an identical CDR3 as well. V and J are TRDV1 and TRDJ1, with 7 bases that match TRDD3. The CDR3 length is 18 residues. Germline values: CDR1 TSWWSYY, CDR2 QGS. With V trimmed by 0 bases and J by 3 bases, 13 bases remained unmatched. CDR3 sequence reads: CALGELDLLYWGSDKLIF. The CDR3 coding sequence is TGTGCTCTTGGGGAACTCGATCTACTCTACTGGGGTTCCGATAAACTCATCTTT.

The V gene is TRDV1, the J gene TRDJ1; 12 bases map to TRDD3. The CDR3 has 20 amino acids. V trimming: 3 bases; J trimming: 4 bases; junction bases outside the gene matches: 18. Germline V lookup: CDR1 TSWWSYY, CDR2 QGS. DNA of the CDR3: TGTGCTCTTGGGGACGCAACTTCCGAAATACTGGGGGATACCAGCGATAAACTCATCTTT. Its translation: CALGDATSEILGDTSDKLIF.

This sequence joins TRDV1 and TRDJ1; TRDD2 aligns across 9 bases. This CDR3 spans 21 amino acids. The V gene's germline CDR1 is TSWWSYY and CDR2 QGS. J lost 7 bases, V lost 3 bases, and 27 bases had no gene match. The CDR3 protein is CALGELTPPSYLVGTGGKLIF. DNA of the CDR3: TGTGCTCTTGGGGAGTTGACCCCTCCTTCCTACTTGGTGGGAACTGGCGGTAAACTCATCTTT.

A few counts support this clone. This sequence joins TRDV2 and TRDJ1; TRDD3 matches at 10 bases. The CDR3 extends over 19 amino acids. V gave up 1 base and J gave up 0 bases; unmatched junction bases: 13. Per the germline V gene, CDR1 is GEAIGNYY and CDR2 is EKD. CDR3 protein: CACDTGPLTGGCYTDKLIF. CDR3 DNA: TGTGCCTGTGACACGGGGCCTCTTACTGGGGGATGTTACACCGATAAACTCATCTTT.

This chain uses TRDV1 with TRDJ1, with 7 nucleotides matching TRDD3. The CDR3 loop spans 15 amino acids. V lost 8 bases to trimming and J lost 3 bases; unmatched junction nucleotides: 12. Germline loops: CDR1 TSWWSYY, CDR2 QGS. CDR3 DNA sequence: TGTGCTCTTATGAGACTGGGGAGACTGTCCGATAAACTCATCTTT. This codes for CALMRLGRLSDKLIF.

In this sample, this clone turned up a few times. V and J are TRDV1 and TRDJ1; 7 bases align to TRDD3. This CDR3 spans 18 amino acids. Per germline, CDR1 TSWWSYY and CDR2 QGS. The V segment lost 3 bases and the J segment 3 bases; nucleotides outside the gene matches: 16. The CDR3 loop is CALGDPCTGADKADKLIF. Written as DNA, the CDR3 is TGTGCTCTTGGGGACCCGTGTACTGGGGCTGATAAGGCCGATAAACTCATCTTT.

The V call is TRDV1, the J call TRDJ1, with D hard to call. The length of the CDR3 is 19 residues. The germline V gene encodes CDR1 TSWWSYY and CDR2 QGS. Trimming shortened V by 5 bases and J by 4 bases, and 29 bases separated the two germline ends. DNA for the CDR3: TGTGCTCTTGGGCTTAGCGTACTGCGGAAGCGACCCCTCAACGATAAACTCATCTTT. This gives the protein CALGLSVLRKRPLNDKLIF.

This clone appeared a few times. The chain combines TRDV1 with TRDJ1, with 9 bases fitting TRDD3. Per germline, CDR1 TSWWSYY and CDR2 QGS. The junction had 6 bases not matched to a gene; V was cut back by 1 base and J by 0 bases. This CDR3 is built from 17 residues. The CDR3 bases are TGTGCTCTTGGGGAACCCCCCTGGGGGATGGACACCGATAAACTCATCTTT. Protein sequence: CALGEPPWGMDTDKLIF.